The text below deals with one T cell receptor (beta chain). The target antigen is unknown. The CDR3 is 15 amino acids. Trimming left V 7 bases short and J 3 bases short, with 18 bases between. The germline V gene encodes CDR1 LNHDA and CDR2 SQIVND (reference sequence). This sample stems from a study of T cell responses to AZD1222 COVID-19 vaccine. Study-wide results and limits: With two AZD1222 doses given, Spike-specific TCR breadth and depth both rose.

Method: immunoSEQ multiplex PCR; TCRdb's copy keeps in-frame clones and lacks some. In the table there are 65,000 to 70,000 clones, 83% of which are singletons. The chain uses TRBV19 and TRBJ1-2, with a weak D call TRBD1 (5 bases). Sequenced material: peripheral blood, taken 28 days after the second AZD1222 dose. This sequence was found in an adult who received the AZD1222 COVID-19 vaccine. CDR3 sequence reads: CASTTGGGTDYGYTF. CDR3 DNA sequence: TGTGCCAGTACTACCGGGGGGGGGACGGACTATGGCTACACCTTC.